What follows are 14 T cell receptor beta chains derived from one specimen sequenced in a study of OX40 agonist ivuxolimab in advanced cancers. TCRdb's copy holds only in-frame clones and misses some; the assay was immunoSEQ multiplex PCR. In the table there are over 60,000 clones, over 75% of which are singletons. The sequencing here drew on CD4+ or CD8+ T cells sorted from blood, taken in a trial of the OX40 agonist ivuxolimab. Receptors were obtained from an adult with an advanced solid tumor such as melanoma, head and neck, liver or kidney cancer.

The chain couples TRBV19 to TRBJ2-1; TRBD1 agrees at 9 bases. The CDR3 has 15 amino acids. Germline values: CDR1 LNHDA, CDR2 SQIVND (reference sequence). Trimming took 7 bases from V and 4 from J; bases not matched to a gene: 8. The CDR3 nucleotides are TGTGCCAGTAAGGGGGGGACAGGGAAATACAATGAGCAGTTCTTC. Protein: CASKGGTGKYNEQFF.

This clone occurred a few times. The rearrangement uses TRBV28 and TRBJ2-3, with 8 nucleotides matching TRBD1. Trimming took 2 bases from V and 3 from J; bases not matched to a gene: 7. The CDR3 has 16 residues. Germline V CDR1 and CDR2: MDHEN, SYDVKM. As DNA, the CDR3 is TGTGCCAGCAGTTTAAAGGACAGGGTTTGGACAGATACGCAGTATTTT. Residues: CASSLKDRVWTDTQYF.

The chain has TRBV19 and TRBJ2-2; the D is unclear. CDR1 is LNHDA, CDR2 SQIVND, per germline (reference sequence). Trimming pared 6 bases from V and 0 bases from J, leaving 5 bases between. This CDR3 contains 13 residues. CDR3 in amino acids: CASRPPNTGELFF. The CDR3 DNA sequence: TGTGCCAGTAGACCCCCGAACACCGGGGAGCTGTTTTTT.

V usage is TRBV14 and J usage is TRBJ2-7, with no clear D. V dropped 1 base and J dropped 6 bases, with 10 bases sitting between them. The CDR3 totals 13 residues. Germline V gene sequence: CDR1 SGHDN, CDR2 FVKESK. The CDR3 sequence is CASSQVWTSEQYF. The CDR3 nucleotides read TGTGCCAGCAGCCAAGTGTGGACGTCCGAGCAGTACTTC.

V is TRBV7-2 and J is TRBJ1-2; the match to TRBD1 covers 7 bases. In germline, CDR1 is SGHTA, CDR2 FQGNSA. The CDR3 totals 15 residues. V shed 5 bases and J 4 bases; nucleotides not matched to a gene: 10. The CDR3 sequence is CASSGGDSLGYGYTF. CDR3 bases: TGTGCCAGCAGCGGGGGGGACAGCCTCGGCTATGGCTACACCTTC.

The rearrangement links TRBV27 to TRBJ2-2; TRBD1 matches at 7 bases. V lost 5 bases and J lost 2; bases outside the gene matches: 5. The germline gives CDR1 MNHEY, CDR2 SMNVEV (reference sequence). CDR3 size: 15 residues. This CDR3 is CASSTDRLNTGELFF. CDR3 nucleotide sequence: TGTGCCAGCAGTACGGACAGGCTCAACACCGGGGAGCTGTTTTTT.

Regarding this clone: The sample has other DNA sequences that encode this CDR3 too. The rearrangement links TRBV19 to TRBJ1-5, with D tentatively TRBD1 (5 bases). Germline CDR1 LNHDA, CDR2 SQIVND (reference sequence). The length of the CDR3 is 15 residues. Trimming took 3 bases from V and 2 from J, leaving 11 bases between them. The CDR3 DNA is TGTGCCAGTAGTATCCTGGGGGGGGGCAATCAGCCCCAGCATTTT. Translating gives CASSILGGGNQPQHF.

This chain joins TRBV10-2 and TRBJ2-1; the match to TRBD1 covers 10 bases. The V gene's germline CDR1 is WSHSY and CDR2 SAAADI. This CDR3 has 15 residues. The V segment lost 3 bases and the J segment 7 bases; nucleotides outside the gene matches: 6. CDR3 bases: TGCGCCAGCAGTGATTCTCGGACAGGGGGAAATGAGCAGTTCTTC. Amino acids: CASSDSRTGGNEQFF.

V gene TRBV10-3 combines with J gene TRBJ1-2, with D uncertain. Germline V gene lookup returns CDR1 ENHRY and CDR2 SYGVKD. The length of the CDR3 is 12 residues. V lost 5 bases and J 6 bases, leaving 10 bases between the germline ends. The CDR3 is CAISPTTNGYTF. In DNA form, the CDR3 reads TGTGCCATCAGTCCAACCACAAATGGCTACACCTTC.

This chain joins TRBV10-3 and TRBJ2-7, with 9 bases lining up with TRBD2. The length of the CDR3 is 14 residues. Germline CDR1 reads ENHRY; CDR2 reads SYGVKD. The V segment lost 7 bases and the J segment 3 bases; nucleotides outside the gene matches: 7. CDR3: CAINKREDHYEQYF. The CDR3 region has the DNA TGTGCCATCAACAAGCGGGAGGACCACTACGAGCAGTACTTC.

The V and J genes are TRBV18 and TRBJ1-2; D may be TRBD1 (6 bases). Trimming removed 3 bases from V and 0 bases from J, with 17 bases in between. Germline V gene lookup returns CDR1 KGHSH and CDR2 LQKENI. The CDR3 is made up of 17 amino acids. Here the CDR3 reads CASSPTEGDLTNYGYTF. The CDR3 DNA is TGTGCCAGCTCACCCACGGAGGGGGACCTAACTAACTATGGCTACACCTTC.

This clone was picked up one time. In DNA, the CDR3 is TGTGCCAGTAGTATAGCGGGAGTATTCTCCGGGGAGCTGTTTTTT. It codes for CASSIAGVFSGELFF. The gene calls are TRBV19 and TRBJ2-2; maybe TRBD2 (6 bases). The CDR3 is made up of 15 amino acids. Trimming stripped 1 base from V and 6 bases from J, with 12 bases between. Looked up from germline, CDR1 is LNHDA and CDR2 is SQIVND (reference sequence).

This sequence joins TRBV7-9 and TRBJ2-1; 10 positions agree with TRBD2. Looked up from germline, CDR1 is SEHNR and CDR2 is FQNEAQ (reference sequence). Trimming cost V 5 bases and J 8 bases; bases outside gene matches: 15. CDR3 length: 17 amino acids. The CDR3 coding sequence is TGTGCCAGCAGCCCCGGCAGGGCTAGCGGGAGCAGGGATGAGCAGTTCTTC. Its translation is CASSPGRASGSRDEQFF. Variable domain in full (rest from reference TRBV7-9 and TRBJ2-1): DTGVSQNPRHKITKRGQNVTFRCDPISEHNRLYWYRQTLGQGPEFLTYFQNEAQLEKSRLLSDRFSAERPKGSFSTLEIQRTEQGDSAMYLCASSPGRASGSRDEQFFGPGTRLTVL.

The V call is TRBV10-3, the J call TRBJ2-2; a weak D match, TRBD1 (6 bases). The V and J ends lost 4 bases and 1 base respectively, with 10 bases between them. This CDR3 contains 15 residues. Germline V gene sequence: CDR1 ENHRY, CDR2 SYGVKD. The chain's CDR3 is CAISGRQVNTGELFF. The CDR3 nucleotides read TGTGCCATCAGTGGAAGACAGGTGAACACCGGGGAGCTGTTTTTT.